This T cell receptor beta chain is drawn from a study of blood T cell repertoires in COVID-19. Study details: The United States, Italy and Spain provided the acute and convalescent COVID-19 samples. In each case, the material was cDNA or gDNA derived from T cells, B-cell-depleted T cells, or PBMCs.

Study processing details: Amplification with reference gene primers provided the estimates of nucleated cell counts. Here immunoSEQ multiplex PCR was the method, and the copy in TCRdb shows in-frame clones only, minus some. The V and J calls and clone size were taken over from that table, and D and trimming were inferred from the DNA. The sample contains 150,000 to 200,000 clones, about 85% of which appear only once. V was pared by 0 bases and J by 3 bases, with 9 bases between. Germline loops: CDR1 LGHNA, CDR2 YSLEER. The CDR3 length is 14 residues. Input material: peripheral blood. This chain connects TRBV4-3 to TRBJ2-7; tentative D call: TRBD2 (6 bases). This sequence was found in a man aged 65 to 79 who had recovered from COVID-19. The CDR3, as DNA: TGCGCCAGCAGCCAAGAGGTCGGGAGCTACGAGCAGTACTTC. Translating it yields CASSQEVGSYEQYF.